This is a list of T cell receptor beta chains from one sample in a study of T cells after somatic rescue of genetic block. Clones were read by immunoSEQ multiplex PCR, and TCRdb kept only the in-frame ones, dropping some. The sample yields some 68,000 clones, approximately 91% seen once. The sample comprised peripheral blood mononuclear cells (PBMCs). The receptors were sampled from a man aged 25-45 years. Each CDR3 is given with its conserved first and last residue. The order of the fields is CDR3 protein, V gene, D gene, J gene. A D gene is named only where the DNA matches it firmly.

cdr3_aa: CASSQDFTGGEGYTF; v_call: TRBV4-1; d_call: -; j_call: TRBJ1-2
cdr3_aa: CASSQGIYEQYF; v_call: TRBV14; d_call: -; j_call: -
cdr3_aa: CASSLATDRGRESPLHF; v_call: TRBV11-2; d_call: TRBD1; j_call: TRBJ1-6
cdr3_aa: CASSLLDETQYF; v_call: TRBV5-5; d_call: -; j_call: TRBJ2-5
cdr3_aa: CASSPGAREEQYF; v_call: TRBV18; d_call: -; j_call: TRBJ2-7
cdr3_aa: CASGRGPYNEQFF; v_call: TRBV5-6; d_call: -; j_call: TRBJ2-1
cdr3_aa: CASTFNRGTQYF; v_call: TRBV7-2; d_call: -; j_call: TRBJ2-5
cdr3_aa: CASSSGRNNEQFF; v_call: TRBV7-6; d_call: -; j_call: TRBJ2-1
cdr3_aa: CASSYDWASNPYEQYF; v_call: TRBV6-5; d_call: -; j_call: TRBJ2-7
cdr3_aa: CAWSGGVETQYF; v_call: TRBV30; d_call: -; j_call: TRBJ2-5
cdr3_aa: CASSQPGQGTYEQYF; v_call: TRBV18; d_call: TRBD1; j_call: TRBJ2-7
cdr3_aa: CASSPLGTSGRTIRTDTQYF; v_call: TRBV18; d_call: TRBD2; j_call: TRBJ2-3
cdr3_aa: CASSLDLEQFF; v_call: TRBV11-2; d_call: -; j_call: TRBJ2-1
cdr3_aa: CASSLDTASTDTQYF; v_call: TRBV5-1; d_call: -; j_call: TRBJ2-3
cdr3_aa: CASSVGGSKNIQYF; v_call: TRBV7-2; d_call: -; j_call: TRBJ2-4